This T cell receptor (beta chain) was sequenced for a study of PD-1 blockade in mismatch repair-deficient tumors. Per germline, CDR1 WSHSY and CDR2 SAAADI. V shed 3 bases, J shed 8 bases, and the junction held 3 bases outside the gene matches. This CDR3 is 15 amino acids long. The time point here: roughly 9-day in vitro stimulation with candidate neoantigen peptide 5. A no-peptide control culture served as baseline for clone fold changes. Notes on this clone: No antigen is known for it.

Libraries were prepared by immunoSEQ multiplex PCR; TCRdb keeps only in-frame clonotypes and omits some of them. The sample has approximately 15,000 clones, around 80% seen once. Material: cells cultured in vitro, obtained from a patient treated with pembrolizumab. J is TRBJ1-6 and V is TRBV10-2; 11 bases are shared with TRBD1. This TCR was recovered from an adult with mismatch repair-deficient cancer. In nucleotides, the CDR3 is TGCGCCAGCAGTGATGGGACAGGGGGGGATTCACCCCTCCACTTT. This translates into CASSDGTGGDSPLHF.